The 32 T cell receptor beta chains below all came from one sample that was sequenced in a study of T cell repertoires and Cas9 in healthy adults. Assay used: immunoSEQ multiplex PCR; TCRdb lists only in-frame clones, some missing. The sample records fewer than 15,000 clones, around 90% being singletons. The sequenced sample consisted of Tregs (CD4+, CD25+, CD127-, CD137-, CD154-) from PBMCs; culture status not recorded. The origin of the receptors is a human donor in good health.

The gene calls are TRBV4-1 and TRBJ2-7; TRBD2 aligns across 11 bases. The CDR3 sequence is 17 residues long. V was pared by 1 base and J by 2 bases, with 7 bases of the junction left unmatched. Germline V gene data show CDR1 as MGHRA and CDR2 as YSYEKL. The CDR3 DNA reads as TGCGCCAGCAGCCAAGGTTGGCTAGCGGGGGGTACCTACGAGCAGTACTTC. It codes for CASSQGWLAGGTYEQYF.

J is TRBJ2-7 and V is TRBV7-9, with 8 bases fitting TRBD1. This CDR3 region has 15 residues. V trimming: 4 bases; J trimming: 7 bases; junction bases outside the gene matches: 12. CDR1 and CDR2 from the germline V gene are SEHNR and FQNEAQ (reference sequence). The CDR3 DNA is TGTGCCAGCAGCTCCCGAGGACAGGGATGGAGGGAGCAGTACTTC. It yields the protein CASSSRGQGWREQYF.

This clone was picked up a small number of times. The V call is TRBV29-1, the J call TRBJ2-2, with 11 bases aligning to TRBD2. Germline V lookup: CDR1 SQVTM, CDR2 ANQGSEA. The V and J ends lost 7 bases and 6 bases, in that order; junction bases with no gene match: 7. The CDR3 totals 14 residues. CDR3 amino acids: CSALLAGAPGELFF. CDR3 DNA sequence: TGCAGCGCGTTACTAGCGGGGGCCCCCGGGGAGCTGTTTTTT.

V usage is TRBV19 and J usage is TRBJ1-1; D is perhaps TRBD1 (6 bases). V was shortened by 4 bases and J by 4 bases, with 16 bases between the two germline ends. This CDR3 has 15 amino acids. The germline V gene has CDR1 LNHDA and CDR2 SQIVND (reference sequence). CDR3 coding DNA: TGTGCCAGTAGTACGGGGGGGGCGGTCATCACTGAAGCTTTCTTT. It is translated as CASSTGGAVITEAFF.

The chain links TRBV6-1 to TRBJ1-3; tentatively, D is TRBD1 (6 bases). Germline CDR1 and CDR2: MNHNS and SASEGT. CDR3 length: 15 amino acids. The germline V and J ends were trimmed by 5 bases and 2 bases, with 13 bases remaining between them. The CDR3 sequence: CASSTTGRTGNTIYF. CDR3 DNA sequence: TGTGCCAGCAGTACCACAGGGAGGACTGGAAACACCATATATTTT.

This chain connects TRBV28 to TRBJ2-7, with D uncertain. Germline V gene sequence: CDR1 MDHEN, CDR2 SYDVKM. The length of the CDR3 is 14 residues. Trimming removed 2 bases from V and 4 bases from J, with 12 bases in between. CDR3 bases: TGTGCCAGCAGTTTAGCTAGGGCTGGTTACGAGCAGTACTTC. It yields the protein CASSLARAGYEQYF.

The chain uses TRBV11-2 and TRBJ1-1, with a tentative D call TRBD1 (5 bases). Trimming shortened V by 5 bases and J by 1 base, and 11 bases separated the two germline ends. The germline CDR1 and CDR2 sequences are SGHAT and FQNNGV. The CDR3 covers 14 residues. The DNA for the CDR3 is TGTGCCAGCAGCGTCTCCGGGACGAACACTGAAGCTTTCTTT. This codes for CASSVSGTNTEAFF.

This clone is a singleton in its sample. V is TRBV5-1 and J is TRBJ2-7; TRBD1 or TRBD2 may be the D gene (6 bases each). CDR1 is SGHRS and CDR2 is YFSETQ in the germline V gene. The CDR3 is made up of 15 amino acids. V lost 0 bases to trimming and J lost 2 bases, with 12 bases between them. CDR3 sequence: CASSLGIGGPYEQYF. The CDR3 DNA reads TGCGCCAGCAGCTTGGGGATAGGGGGGCCCTACGAGCAGTACTTC. Full variable domain (missing parts from reference TRBV5-1 and TRBJ2-7): KAGVTQTPRYLIKTRGQQVTLSCSPISGHRSVSWYQQTPGQGLQFLFEYFSETQRNKGNFPGRFSGRQFSNSRSEMNVSTLELGDSALYLCASSLGIGGPYEQYFGPGTRLTVT.

The rearrangement joins TRBV6-1 to TRBJ1-5; D is unclear. V shed 7 bases and J shed 7 bases, with 14 bases lying between them. This CDR3 region has 13 residues. Germline CDR1 and CDR2: MNHNS and SASEGT. CDR3 sequence reads: CASTEGPGQPQHF. The CDR3 bases are TGTGCCAGCACCGAGGGTCCGGGGCAGCCCCAGCATTTT.

The rearrangement uses TRBV5-1 and TRBJ1-2; D is unresolved. The CDR3 consists of 14 residues. CDR1 and CDR2 (germline): SGHRS, YFSETQ. V was shortened by 5 bases and J by 8 bases, with 19 bases between the two germline ends. The CDR3 DNA sequence: TGCGCCAGCAGTTCGGCCGGACCTCCAGCCGGCTACACCTTC. Its protein is CASSSAGPPAGYTF.

J is TRBJ1-1 and V is TRBV28; 7 positions agree with TRBD1. Looked up from germline, CDR1 is MDHEN and CDR2 is SYDVKM. The V and J ends lost 5 bases and 1 base, in that order; junction bases with no gene match: 4. The CDR3 totals 14 residues. The CDR3 sequence is CASSPGQRNTEAFF. The CDR3, as DNA: TGTGCCAGCAGTCCGGGACAGAGGAACACTGAAGCTTTCTTT.

In nucleotides, the CDR3 is TGTGCCAGCAGCGACCCCATGACAGGGTCCCGCTACACCTTC. Residues: CASSDPMTGSRYTF. The genes are TRBV6-1 and TRBJ1-2; 7 nucleotides agree with TRBD1. The CDR3 length is 14 residues. V gave up 6 bases and J gave up 9 bases; unmatched junction bases: 13. Germline assignment: CDR1 MNHNS and CDR2 SASEGT.

V gene TRBV10-3 combines with J gene TRBJ1-2; 9 bases are shared with TRBD1. The CDR3 totals 14 residues. Germline CDR1 ENHRY, CDR2 SYGVKD. V lost 6 bases and J lost 8; bases outside the gene matches: 10. This CDR3 is CAISGTGRTEGYTF. Here the CDR3 DNA reads TGTGCCATCAGCGGGACAGGGAGAACGGAAGGCTACACCTTC.

The V call is TRBV10-1, the J call TRBJ1-1; D ambiguous. This CDR3 has 13 residues. Germline CDR1 is WNHNN and CDR2 is SYGVQD (reference sequence). The germline V and J ends were trimmed by 6 bases and 0 bases, with 8 bases remaining between them. The CDR3 reads CASREQMNTEAFF. For the CDR3, the DNA is TGCGCCAGCAGGGAACAGATGAACACTGAAGCTTTCTTT.

The chain joins TRBV7-9 to TRBJ1-2; D unresolved. Germline V gene sequence: CDR1 SEHNR, CDR2 FQNEAQ (reference sequence). Trimming left V 1 base short and J 4 bases short, with 13 bases between. The CDR3 length is 15 residues. The CDR3 DNA is TGTGCCAGCAGCTTAGTGGAGGGTGGCTTCTATGGCTACACCTTC. Translating it yields CASSLVEGGFYGYTF.

The chain recombines TRBV6-1 with TRBJ2-7, with unresolved D. This CDR3 is 13 amino acids long. Per the germline V gene, CDR1 is MNHNS and CDR2 is SASEGT. V gave up 4 bases and J gave up 2 bases, with 9 bases separating them. DNA of the CDR3: TGTGCCAGCAGTGGACTGTTGACCTACGAGCAGTACTTC. As protein: CASSGLLTYEQYF.

V gene TRBV11-2 combines with J gene TRBJ2-7; 8 bases match TRBD1. V shed 3 bases and J 4 bases; nucleotides not matched to a gene: 5. CDR1 is SGHAT and CDR2 is FQNNGV in the germline V gene. CDR3 length: 14 amino acids. CDR3 bases: TGTGCCAGCAGCTTTGAGTACAGGGGGTACGAGCAGTACTTC. It codes for CASSFEYRGYEQYF.

The chain employs TRBV6-5 and TRBJ1-1; D unresolved. The CDR3 contains 14 residues. The V gene's germline CDR1 is MNHEY and CDR2 SVGAGI. V was cut by 6 bases and J by 4 bases, with 15 bases left in between. The CDR3 region is CASRTSGGGTEAFF. The CDR3 nucleotides read TGTGCCAGCAGGACCTCAGGCGGTGGCACTGAAGCTTTCTTT.

The rearrangement joins TRBV27 to TRBJ2-1; D gene uncertain. The germline V gene encodes CDR1 MNHEY and CDR2 SMNVEV (reference sequence). The CDR3 covers 13 residues. V lost 4 bases and J lost 6, with 10 bases in between. The CDR3 nucleotides read TGTGCCAGCAGTTACGGTTGGTCCAATGAGCAGTTCTTC. This sequence encodes CASSYGWSNEQFF.

This chain's CDR3 is CAISEGRYNEQFF. As DNA, the CDR3 is TGTGCCATCAGTGAGGGCCGTTACAATGAGCAGTTCTTC. This chain uses TRBV10-3 with TRBJ2-1; D call uncertain. Deletions cut 2 bases from V and 4 bases from J, with 6 bases between. This CDR3 has 13 residues. Germline lookup yields CDR1 ENHRY and CDR2 SYGVKD.

As to this clone: At one end the junction does not follow the germline gene, possibly because of a read error. The chain has TRBV19 and TRBJ2-7; D is uncertain. The germline V gene encodes CDR1 LNHDA and CDR2 SQIVND (reference sequence). This CDR3 comprises 13 residues. The CDR3 bases are TGTGCCAGTAGTTTTCTCGCCGGCTACGTGCAGTACTTC. The encoded protein is CASSFLAGYVQYF.

The rearrangement uses TRBV4-1 and TRBJ2-5; TRBD1 aligns across 7 bases. TRBJ2-7 explains the end of the DNA better; the J call may be wrong. The CDR3 contains 16 residues. CDR1 and CDR2 from the germline V gene are MGHRA and YSYEKL. For the CDR3, the DNA is TGCGCCAGCAGCAGAACCGGGACAGCAAGCTCCTACGAGCAGTACTTC. Amino acid sequence: CASSRTGTASSYEQYF.

J is TRBJ2-1 and V is TRBV2, with D maybe TRBD1 (5 bases). Germline CDR1 and CDR2: SNHLY and FYNNEI. The V end was cut by 7 bases, the J end by 0 bases, with 13 bases between. CDR3 length: 15 residues. CDR3 residues: CASTINRISYNEQFF. Here the CDR3 DNA reads TGTGCCAGCACCATCAACAGGATCTCCTACAATGAGCAGTTCTTC.

This rearrangement joins TRBV5-1 to TRBJ1-6; D uncertain. This CDR3 has 14 amino acids. CDR1 SGHRS and CDR2 YFSETQ come from the germline V gene. The V end lost 0 bases, the J end lost 4 bases, and 5 bases lay between the germline ends. The DNA for the CDR3 is TGCGCCAGCAGCTTGGACAGATATAATTCACCCCTCCACTTT. Residues: CASSLDRYNSPLHF.

The rearrangement links TRBV18 to TRBJ2-7; D assignment may be TRBD1 or TRBD2 (6 bases each). V lost 1 base and J lost 5, with 15 bases in between. The CDR3 extends over 15 amino acids. Germline assignment: CDR1 KGHSH and CDR2 LQKENI. In nucleotides, the CDR3 is TGTGCCAGCTCACCACAACAGGGAGGTTCCAACGAGCAGTACTTC. It is translated as CASSPQQGGSNEQYF.

This clone was recorded a few times. The chain combines TRBV2 with TRBJ1-3, with D perhaps matching TRBD1 (6 bases). Deletions cut 5 bases from V and 0 bases from J, with 14 bases between. Germline V gives CDR1 SNHLY, CDR2 FYNNEI. The CDR3 sequence is 16 residues long. For the CDR3, the DNA is TGTGCCAGCAGTTGGGGGCCGGGGTACTCTGGAAACACCATATATTTT. This codes for CASSWGPGYSGNTIYF.

The chain carries TRBV29-1 and TRBJ1-4, with no clear D. CDR1 is SQVTM and CDR2 is ANQGSEA in the germline V gene. The CDR3 is 13 amino acids. V was clipped by 4 bases and J by 4 bases, with 10 bases between them. CDR3 region: CSVAGQVNEKLFF. CDR3 DNA: TGCAGCGTTGCTGGGCAGGTTAATGAAAAACTGTTTTTT.

The chain employs TRBV6-5 and TRBJ1-1; no firm D call. There are 14 residues in the CDR3. The V end was cut by 0 bases, the J end by 1 base, with 6 bases between. CDR1 MNHEY and CDR2 SVGAGI come from the germline V gene. DNA for the CDR3: TGTGCCAGCAGTTACTCTAGGGAGAACACTGAAGCTTTCTTT. This codes for CASSYSRENTEAFF.

The chain combines TRBV6-5 with TRBJ2-1, with D unclear. Germline V gene sequence: CDR1 MNHEY, CDR2 SVGAGI. Trimming cost V 3 bases and J 9 bases, with 9 bases left between them. The CDR3 contains 12 residues. CDR3 residues: CASSYWDGEQFF. DNA for the CDR3: TGTGCCAGCAGTTATTGGGATGGTGAGCAGTTCTTC.

The chain carries TRBV5-1 and TRBJ2-7; no clear D gene. There are 14 residues in the CDR3. Germline assignment: CDR1 SGHRS and CDR2 YFSETQ. The ends were cut back, 4 bases at V and 0 bases at J, with 11 bases in the middle. The CDR3 nucleotides are TGCGCCAGCAGCCTCATGGCGAGCTCCTACGAGCAGTACTTC. Translated, it gives CASSLMASSYEQYF.

The rearrangement links TRBV5-1 to TRBJ2-2; 8 bases agree with TRBD2. The germline V gene encodes CDR1 SGHRS and CDR2 YFSETQ. The V gene end was trimmed by 3 bases and the J gene end by 7 bases; junction bases not matched to a gene: 5. This CDR3 contains 14 residues. The CDR3 DNA follows: TGCGCCAGCAGCTCCTTAGCGGGGAGCGGGGAGCTGTTTTTT. It translates to CASSSLAGSGELFF.

V is TRBV27 and J is TRBJ2-3; the D is unclear. Germline CDR1 MNHEY, CDR2 SMNVEV (reference sequence). This CDR3 has 12 residues. Trimming took 4 bases from V and 1 from J, leaving 3 bases between them. CDR3 in amino acids: CASSSRTDTQYF. The DNA of the CDR3 is TGTGCCAGCAGTTCGCGCACAGATACGCAGTATTTT.